This T cell receptor (beta chain) is from a study of cytomegalovirus exposure and HLA in healthy donors. Study context: Approximately 81% of roughly 430 genotyped donors fell in the Caucasian-associated ancestry cluster. General study results and limits: Trimming of TCR beta V- and J-genes showed a link, identified in a later analysis, to a missense DCLRE1C variant. Investigators reported 150 to 200 TCR beta chains as tied to cytomegalovirus. In a later analysis, at a false discovery rate of 0.05, approximately 18,000 TCR beta sequences were associated with HLA alleles.

Use of 60 Vbeta and 13 Jbeta primers characterized the PCR. Repertoires were generated with immunoSEQ multiplex PCR, while TCRdb's copy carries only in-frame clones and drops some. The repertoire holds 140,000 to 150,000 clones, about three quarters seen once, with nearly 4% in the top ten. Germline V gene sequence: CDR1 MGHDK, CDR2 SYGVNS. This CDR3 spans 15 amino acids. Trimming took 4 bases from V and 7 from J, leaving 19 bases between them. Regarding this clone: What it binds is not known.

The clonotype was recovered from a male donor in good health and CMV-seronegative. Input material: PBMCs. The rearrangement joins TRBV25-1 to TRBJ2-5; TRBD1 might be the D (7 bases). CDR3 loop: CASSGYNRGGSTQYF. For the CDR3, the DNA is TGTGCCAGCAGTGGCTATAACAGGGGAGGTTCGACCCAGTACTTC.